This T cell receptor (beta chain) was obtained from a study of identical twins (dated by TCRdb to the mid-2010s). Study-level background: To test whether fetal clonotypes persist, the study used deep sequencing on TCR alpha and beta repertoires from monozygotic twins, unrelated adults of various ages, and cord blood. To rule out contamination, replicate twin experiments were performed at different times with different library preparation protocols. What the authors observed across the whole study: Excess twin sharing in beta out-of-frame sequences was weaker because fewer shared sequences lowered the signal-to-noise ratio. Zero-insertion analyses could be partly confounded by invariant T cells such as MAIT and iNKT, although diverse VJ usage argued against such confounding for most clonotypes. Because the same donors could not be followed over many years, the conclusions depended on cross-sectional statistical analysis. Fewer insertions were carried by abundant cord blood beta clonotypes, a similar but weaker trend appeared in young adult naive repertoires, and no such trend appeared in memory repertoires. Compared with coincidental sharing between unrelated individuals, out-of-frame TCR alpha sequences shared between twins showed an excess of sequences with low generation probability. Recombination models systematically underestimated out-of-frame TCR alpha sharing in monozygotic twins but agreed with sharing between unrelated individuals.

A few counts support this clonotype. The clone's antigen remains unknown. No base quality values were provided; no much bigger clone lies one nucleotide off. CDR1 and CDR2, per the germline V gene (reference sequence), are DFQATT and SNEGSKA. Taken from cysteine to phenylalanine, the CDR3 has 15 residues. Here the CDR3 DNA is all that survives: 45 bases in frame from base 1. The method was 5' RACE. These reads were obtained on an Illumina HiSeq 2000. A universal primer binding site was introduced by template switching, and a unique molecular identifier was present in the final cDNA, enabling accurate counting of TCR cDNA molecules. Specific primers in the conserved constant-segment region were used to synthesize first-strand cDNA for TCR alpha and beta chains. To control for contamination, each cDNA library was double barcoded with a SMART-Mk sample barcode plus Illumina barcodes. TruSeq adapter sequences and Illumina sample barcodes were added in two successive PCR steps. Sequencing of the TCR alpha and beta cDNA libraries was done on the Illumina HiSeq platform using custom primers. As for how the authors treated the data: MiGEC processed the raw reads to extract unique molecular identifiers, while MiXCR was used to determine the CDR3 positions. Recombination models were inferred per individual with the repgenHMM and IGoR tools using an EM algorithm. The tcR package in R was used for shared clonotype analysis, with sharing normalized by the product of cloneset sizes. To study raw recombination without the effects of thymic and clonal selection, out-of-frame nonproductive sequences were analyzed. TCRdb reprocessed the public reads (quality trimming at Q25 with fastp, clone calling with MiXCR) and kept in-frame beta chains. Rows are combined by CDR3 protein, so each entry shows the most common genes and DNA. TCRdb, not the authors, supplied the V and J calls. For this sample there are roughly 1,500,000 distinct CDR3 sequences; around 29% appear just once. The top ten constitute about 0.27% of the sample.

Only healthy Caucasian donors were included. This receptor was obtained from a newborn girl in good health. Sequencing was done on a sample of cord blood. Recombination connected TRBV20-1 to TRBJ2-4; 11 of the junction bases match TRBD1. Near its end, the DNA agrees better with TRBJ2-5, so the J call may be wrong. The DNA is as follows: TGCAGTGCTAGTGTCCGGGACAGGGGGGCAGAGACCCAGTACTTC. Translated, this is CSASVRDRGAETQYF.